Detailed here is one TCR beta chain. Its cognate antigen is unknown. Before sorting, lamina propria lymphocytes were separated from surgical specimens by density gradient. V lost 8 bases and J lost 3; bases outside the gene matches: 8. Germline V gene data show CDR1 as GTSNPN and CDR2 as SVGIG (reference sequence). The CDR3 is made up of 14 amino acids. The protocol was immunoSEQ multiplex PCR, while the TCRdb copy is restricted to in-frame clones and leaves out a portion. The repertoire includes some 3,000 clones, less than 95% of them detected once, and more than 2% sits in the top ten. This sample is part of a study of T cell repertoires in ileal Crohn's disease. Study-wide context: Patients had a median approximately 8-year disease duration, and around 35% were active smokers. Thiopurines (11) or anti-TNF agents (around 19) were given postoperatively to about half. Whole-study results and caveats: Compared with CD4 T cells, sorted CD8 cells carried more expanded clones.

Sequenced sample: CD4+ T cells sorted from the ileum. The origin of this receptor is an adult with Crohn's disease. The chain has TRBV30 and TRBJ2-3, with TRBD1 matching over 10 bases. Here the CDR3 reads CARQGAYRTDTQYF. DNA of the CDR3: TGTGCCCGACAGGGGGCCTACCGTACAGATACGCAGTATTTT.